The 13 T cell receptor beta chains reported below all come from one sample, sequenced in a study of T-cell memory formation after mild COVID-19. TCRdb reprocessed the 5' RACE reads via MiXCR and lists one record per CDR3 protein. The data contain fewer than 95,000 distinct CDR3 sequences, about 16% of them singletons. The sample was PBMCs or a T cell subset sorted from them (not recorded which). The receptors originated from a man aged 18-30 years who had mild COVID-19 (a few samples of this study predate the infection). Cell type and time point are not known.

The V call is TRBV5-5, the J call TRBJ1-1; D is uncertain. Trimming removed 4 bases from V and 0 bases from J, with 7 bases in between. CDR1 SGHKS and CDR2 YYEKEE come from the germline V gene (reference sequence). There are 13 residues in the CDR3. For the CDR3, the DNA is TGTGCCAGCAGCCCGTTCATGAACACTGAAGCTTTCTTT. Its translation: CASSPFMNTEAFF. The variable domain in full, completed from reference TRBV5-5 and TRBJ1-1, reads DAGVTQSPTHLIKTRGQQVTLRCSPISGHKSVSWYQQVLGQGPQFIFQYYEKEERGRGNFPDRFSARQFPNYSSELNVNALLLGDSALYLCASSPFMNTEAFFGQGTRLTVV.

The chain links TRBV2 to TRBJ1-1, with D hard to call. The CDR3 length is 13 residues. The germline V gene encodes CDR1 SNHLY and CDR2 FYNNEI. Trimming stripped 2 bases from V and 3 bases from J, with 7 bases between. The CDR3 loop reads CASSELEDTEAFF. CDR3 DNA: TGTGCCAGCAGTGAACTGGAGGACACTGAAGCTTTCTTT.

This clonotype was observed once. The rearrangement uses TRBV4-3 and TRBJ2-3; TRBD2 matches at 11 bases. Trimming cost V 2 bases and J 5 bases; bases outside gene matches: 12. This CDR3 is built from 18 residues. Germline V gene data show CDR1 as LGHNA and CDR2 as YSLEER. The CDR3 here is CASSQTVAGGPYIDTQYF. The CDR3 DNA is TGCGCCAGCAGCCAAACCGTAGCGGGGGGGCCGTATATAGATACGCAGTATTTT.

This clonotype was seen at least ten times. V is TRBV4-3 and J is TRBJ2-6; D unresolved. This CDR3 spans 16 amino acids. V was cut by 0 bases and J by 0 bases, with 6 bases left in between. Looked up from germline, CDR1 is LGHNA and CDR2 is YSLEER. The CDR3: CASSQDGSSGANVLTF. In nucleotides, the CDR3 is TGCGCCAGCAGCCAAGATGGAAGCTCTGGGGCCAACGTCCTGACTTTC.

The chain couples TRBV29-1 to TRBJ1-1; TRBD1 matches 9 bases. Germline V lookup: CDR1 SQVTM, CDR2 ANQGSEA. After removal of 0 bases from V and 6 bases from J, the junction contained 8 bases not matched to a gene. The CDR3 totals 15 residues. The chain's CDR3 is CSVEDQDRGFAEAFF. In nucleotides, the CDR3 is TGCAGCGTTGAAGACCAAGACAGGGGGTTCGCTGAAGCTTTCTTT.

This clonotype has a handful of counts. This rearrangement joins TRBV6-4 to TRBJ2-2; TRBD1 matches at 9 bases. The CDR3 loop spans 17 amino acids. The V gene's germline CDR1 is MRHNA and CDR2 SNTAGT. V dropped 0 bases and J dropped 6; count of bases not matched to a gene: 8. The CDR3 DNA reads TGTGCCAGCAGTGACTCGACCGAACAGGGGGCGGCCGGGGAGCTGTTTTTT. It encodes CASSDSTEQGAAGELFF.

V usage is TRBV12-3 or TRBV12-4 and J usage is TRBJ1-2; 9 bases line up with TRBD1. The V segment lost 5 bases and the J segment 8 bases; nucleotides outside the gene matches: 9. The CDR3 runs to 14 residues. The CDR3 sequence: CASSLTDRGDGYTF. The CDR3 DNA is TGTGCCAGCAGTCTTACTGACAGGGGGGACGGCTACACCTTC.

The rearrangement joins TRBV7-9 to TRBJ2-1; TRBD2 matches at 10 bases. Germline V gene sequence: CDR1 SEHNR, CDR2 FQNEAQ (reference sequence). This CDR3 has 12 residues. V lost 6 bases to trimming and J lost 15 bases; unmatched junction nucleotides: 8. This CDR3 is CASSKDSGGSFF. CDR3 sequence (DNA): TGTGCCAGCAGTAAAGATAGCGGGGGGTCGTTCTTC.

This clonotype was seen many times. The chain uses TRBV20-1 and TRBJ2-7; D gene unclear. With 0 bases removed from V and 3 bases from J, the gap between germline ends came to 3 bases. This CDR3 spans 11 amino acids. CDR1 and CDR2 from the germline V gene are DFQATT and SNEGSKA (reference sequence). Here the CDR3 reads CSARDDYEQYF. The CDR3 region has the DNA TGCAGTGCTAGAGATGACTACGAGCAGTACTTC.

The rearrangement links TRBV29-1 to TRBJ2-3; D is ambiguous. Germline CDR1 is SQVTM and CDR2 is ANQGSEA. Trimming removed 2 bases from V and 5 bases from J, with 14 bases in between. This CDR3 has 14 residues. The CDR3 loop reads CSVELGALEDTQYF. CDR3 bases: TGCAGCGTTGAACTGGGCGCTTTGGAAGATACGCAGTATTTT.

This clonotype occurred a few times. J is TRBJ1-1 and V is TRBV4-3; D is perhaps TRBD1 (5 bases). The germline V gene has CDR1 LGHNA and CDR2 YSLEER. V was clipped by 0 bases and J by 4 bases, with 18 bases between them. This CDR3 has 17 residues. The CDR3 DNA reads as TGCGCCAGCAGCCAAGATATTCTGGAGGGGTTGAGCACTGAAGCTTTCTTT. It encodes CASSQDILEGLSTEAFF.

This clonotype was counted at least ten times. This chain joins TRBV18 and TRBJ2-3, with 8 bases that match TRBD2. Germline trimming cut 6 bases from V and 2 bases from J; bases unmatched to any gene: 10. Germline lookup yields CDR1 KGHSH and CDR2 LQKENI. This CDR3 comprises 16 residues. The CDR3 nucleotides read TGTGCCAGCTCGCCGACTAGCGCCACCACCACAGATACGCAGTATTTT. It codes for CASSPTSATTTDTQYF.

The sample holds many counts of this clonotype. CDR3 in amino acids: CASTTRGLAGFF. DNA of the CDR3: TGTGCCAGCACCACACGAGGACTAGCGGGGTTCTTC. The chain has TRBV7-9 and TRBJ2-1, with 11 nucleotides matching TRBD2. CDR3 length: 12 amino acids. CDR1 is SEHNR, CDR2 FQNEAQ, per germline (reference sequence). Unmatched junction bases numbered 8, after V lost 7 bases and J lost 15 bases.